These T cell receptor beta chains were read from a single sample in a study of blood T cells in healthy people across ages. MiXCR, run by TCRdb on the 5' RACE reads, gives a single entry per CDR3 protein. The sample holds hundreds of thousands of distinct CDR3 sequences, roughly half seen once. The sample comprised blood. Every receptor here comes from a woman older than 75 in good health. Both conserved end residues are part of each CDR3. A D gene is named only where the DNA matches it firmly. Clone sizes are given selectively: once, few, many, or a class where the clone is expanded.

TRBV4-1	.	TRBJ1-5	.	16	CASSQTGIGSNQPQHF	TGCGCCAGCAGCCAAACAGGGATTGGTAGCAATCAGCCCCAGCATTTT
TRBV10-3	.	TRBJ1-1	.	16	CAISVGTNIGNTEAFF	TGTGCCATCAGTGTCGGAACAAATATAGGGAACACTGAAGCTTTCTTT
TRBV25-1	few	TRBJ2-4	.	13	CASSEWSENIQYF	TGTGCCAGCAGTGAATGGTCCGAAAACATTCAGTACTTC
TRBV6-2/TRBV6-3	.	TRBJ1-5	.	13	CASSPGPSGPQHF	TGTGCCAGCAGTCCGGGACCGTCTGGGCCCCAGCATTTT
TRBV9	many	TRBJ1-2	.	14	CASSVVGLNYGYTF	TGTGCCAGCAGCGTAGTGGGCCTGAACTATGGCTACACCTTC
TRBV3-1	once	TRBJ2-7	.	12	CASSGRTYEQYF	TGTGCCAGCAGCGGTCGGACCTACGAGCAGTACTTC
TRBV24-1	.	TRBJ2-1	TRBD1	17	CATSKPRPDRANNEQFF	TGTGCCACCAGCAAACCCCGGCCGGACAGGGCGAACAATGAGCAGTTCTTC
TRBV12-3/TRBV12-4	few	TRBJ1-3	.	16	CASSLADRKAGNTIYF	TGTGCCAGCAGTTTAGCCGACAGGAAGGCTGGAAACACCATATATTTT
TRBV6-5	many	TRBJ1-2	.	15	CASSYSGQPNYGYTF	TGTGCCAGCAGTTACTCTGGACAGCCCAACTATGGCTACACCTTC
TRBV10-3	.	TRBJ2-5	TRBD1	15	CAIRSSGQGIETQYF	TGTGCCATCCGAAGTTCGGGACAGGGTATAGAGACCCAGTACTTC
TRBV15	.	TRBJ2-1	.	14	CATSRRGAHNEQFF	TGTGCCACCAGCAGGAGGGGAGCCCACAATGAGCAGTTCTTC
TRBV7-9	few	TRBJ1-1	.	14	CASSSRAGDTEAFF	TGTGCCAGCAGCTCGAGGGCGGGAGACACTGAAGCTTTCTTT
TRBV3-1	.	TRBJ2-3	TRBD2	18	CASSHGTSGGTYTDTQYF	TGTGCCAGCAGCCATGGGACTAGCGGGGGTACTTACACAGATACGCAGTATTTT
TRBV2	many	TRBJ1-2	.	14	CASSSQTRTNGYTF	TGTGCCAGCAGTTCCCAGACGAGGACGAACGGCTACACCTTC
TRBV30	.	TRBJ2-3	TRBD1	13	CAWRDRGLDTQYF	TGTGCCTGGAGGGACAGGGGGCTGGATACGCAGTATTTT
TRBV2	many	TRBJ2-5	.	15	CASRSRALYIETQYF	TGTGCCAGCAGGAGCCGGGCCCTATATATAGAGACCCAGTACTTC
TRBV4-1	.	TRBJ2-7	TRBD1	16	CASSQEGGRLSGEQYF	TGCGCCAGCAGCCAAGAAGGGGGCAGGTTGTCCGGCGAGCAGTACTTC
TRBV18	many	TRBJ2-7	TRBD2	16	CASSSVAGVGVGEQYF	TGTGCCAGCTCATCGGTTGCGGGAGTTGGAGTTGGCGAGCAGTACTTC
TRBV5-1	.	TRBJ1-1	.	16	CASSLVFRTENTEAFF	TGCGCCAGCAGCTTGGTATTCCGGACAGAGAACACTGAAGCTTTCTTT
TRBV7-2	few	TRBJ2-7	TRBD2	18	CASSFRQSGLAGGYEQYF	TGTGCCAGCAGCTTTCGACAGTCCGGACTAGCGGGAGGGTACGAGCAGTACTTC
TRBV5-1	.	TRBJ2-1	TRBD2	15	CASFPSGGSYNEQFF	TGCGCCAGCTTCCCGAGCGGGGGCTCCTACAATGAGCAGTTCTTC
TRBV6-5	few	TRBJ2-6	.	15	CASRPSGAGANVLTF	TGTGCCAGCAGGCCATCAGGGGCTGGGGCCAACGTCCTGACTTTC
TRBV6-5	.	TRBJ2-2	TRBD2	15	CASSLRGGVTGELFF	TGTGCCAGCAGTTTGCGGGGGGGCGTCACCGGGGAGCTGTTTTTT
TRBV30	.	TRBJ1-5	TRBD1	13	CAWAGQGGQPQHF	TGTGCCTGGGCCGGACAGGGGGGTCAGCCCCAGCATTTT
TRBV12-3/TRBV12-4	many	TRBJ2-5	.	15	CASSQSGPTTGTQYF	TGTGCCAGCAGCCAATCCGGGCCTACCACAGGGACCCAGTACTTC
TRBV7-9	few	TRBJ2-6	TRBD1	19	CASSFPSGQSFSGANVLTF	TGTGCCAGCAGCTTCCCCTCGGGACAGAGCTTCTCTGGGGCCAACGTCCTGACTTTC
TRBV12-3/TRBV12-4	few	TRBJ2-3	.	14	CASSLTTSTDTQYF	TGTGCCAGCAGCCTGACAACCAGCACAGATACGCAGTATTTT
TRBV6-5	many	TRBJ2-5	.	12	CASSYTAGAQYF	TGTGCCAGCAGTTACACGGCCGGGGCCCAGTACTTC
TRBV12-3/TRBV12-4	.	TRBJ1-2	.	13	CASSLAPGYGYTF	TGTGCCAGCAGTTTAGCGCCAGGCTATGGCTACACCTTC
TRBV7-4	.	TRBJ2-7	.	13	CASSLEYSQQQYF	TGTGCCAGCAGCTTAGAGTACAGCCAGCAGCAGTACTTC
TRBV12-3/TRBV12-4	many	TRBJ2-7	.	13	CASSLIGKGEQYF	TGTGCCAGCAGTTTGATCGGAAAGGGCGAGCAGTACTTC
TRBV7-3	many	TRBJ2-7	.	14	CASSLPGTNYEQYF	TGTGCCAGCAGCTTACCCGGGACAAACTACGAGCAGTACTTC
TRBV10-3	once	TRBJ2-5	.	13	CAISVGEFETQYF	TGTGCCATCAGTGTCGGAGAATTCGAGACCCAGTACTTC
TRBV20-1	.	TRBJ2-3	.	14	CSAREPVRIDTQYF	TGCAGTGCTAGAGAACCAGTAAGGATAGATACGCAGTATTTT
TRBV12-3/TRBV12-4	.	TRBJ2-2	.	11	CASRHTGELFF	TGTGCCAGCAGGCACACCGGGGAGCTGTTTTTT